Listed below are T cell receptor beta chains from one sample, sequenced in a study of blood T cells in healthy people across ages. TCRdb redid the calling of the 5' RACE reads with MiXCR, one entry per CDR3 protein. Of 1,800,000 or so distinct CDR3 sequences listed, roughly 43% were seen once; the top ten hold 20% to 25%. Sequencing used blood. Every receptor here comes from a human donor in good health. CDR3s include the opening cysteine and the closing phenylalanine or tryptophan. Size tells how often a clone was seen (once, few, many) or the class of an expanded clone, and some rows leave it out.

CDR3aa | abundance | j_gene | v_gene
CASSQDQQDNSPLHF | - | TRBJ1-6 | TRBV4-3
CASSQDSGLRNTEAFF | - | TRBJ1-1 | TRBV4-1
CASSQERAIVQYF | - | TRBJ2-7 | TRBV4-3
CSASSRGYNEQFF | - | TRBJ2-1 | TRBV20-1
CATSREKAGWQNEQFF | - | TRBJ2-1 | TRBV15
CASSSNLEKLFF | - | TRBJ1-4 | TRBV6-5
CATSRDFTENYGYTF | - | TRBJ1-2 | TRBV15
CASRVEGGETQYF | once | TRBJ2-5 | TRBV5-1
CASSALTGGTEKLFF | once | TRBJ1-4 | TRBV12-3/TRBV12-4
CASRRDRGPHEQYF | many | TRBJ2-7 | TRBV6-6
CASSLISPWAGYTF | - | TRBJ1-2 | TRBV28
CSARAEVGYEQYF | few | TRBJ2-7 | TRBV20-1
CAISDAGTSGGAGEQFF | few | TRBJ2-1 | TRBV10-3
CASSLQGQGGSLFF | - | TRBJ1-4 | TRBV12-3/TRBV12-4
CASSLAIGSNYGYTF | - | TRBJ1-2 | TRBV5-6
CASSFRGGQPNEKLFF | few | TRBJ1-4 | TRBV7-3
CASSAGLEGTDTQYF | - | TRBJ2-3 | TRBV2
CVSLNRGSSYNEQFF | few | TRBJ2-1 | TRBV19
CASSLSWGIKLMNTEAFF | - | TRBJ1-1 | TRBV5-1
CASSQLQGAYEQYF | - | TRBJ2-7 | TRBV4-3
CSTSGGETQYF | - | TRBJ2-5 | TRBV29-1
CSERTSQKTQYF | - | TRBJ2-5 | TRBV29-1
CASSEHQGASYNEQFF | few | TRBJ2-1 | TRBV7-7
CASSYRRDTKQYF | - | TRBJ2-4 | TRBV6-5
CSARDLGQGWSNYGYTF | - | TRBJ1-2 | TRBV20-1
CASSQVGGVANYNEQFF | - | TRBJ2-1 | TRBV4-3
CASSLGTRELQEQYF | - | TRBJ2-4 | TRBV4-3
CASSQDSGKKLFF | few | TRBJ1-4 | TRBV4-3
CASSQDPLAGGLCF | - | TRBJ2-5 | TRBV3-1
CASSLTWAGYEQFF | - | TRBJ2-1 | TRBV12-3/TRBV12-4
CSARRAGLAGVLGETQYF | few | TRBJ2-5 | TRBV20-1
CASNWLDPDRERDTQYF | - | TRBJ2-3 | TRBV2
CASNAGGRVNEQYF | - | TRBJ2-7 | TRBV7-2
CATSRGPEQGYTGELFF | - | TRBJ2-2 | TRBV15
CATSSFPVVPHTGTDQYF | - | TRBJ2-3 | TRBV15
CASSPKLWLYTGELFF | - | TRBJ2-2 | TRBV11-3
CASSHPPAASTDTQYF | - | TRBJ2-3 | TRBV4-1